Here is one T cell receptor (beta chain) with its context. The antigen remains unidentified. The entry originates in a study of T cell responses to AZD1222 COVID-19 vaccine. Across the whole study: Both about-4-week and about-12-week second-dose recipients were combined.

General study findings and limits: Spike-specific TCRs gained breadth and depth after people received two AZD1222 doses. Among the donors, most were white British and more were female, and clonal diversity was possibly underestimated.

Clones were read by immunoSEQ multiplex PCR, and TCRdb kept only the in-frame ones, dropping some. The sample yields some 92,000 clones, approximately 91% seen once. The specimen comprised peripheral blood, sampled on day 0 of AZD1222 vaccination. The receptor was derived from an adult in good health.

In DNA form, the CDR3 reads TGTGCCAGCAGCTTGGCGTACACTGAAGCTTTCTTT. Translating gives CASSLAYTEAFF. J is TRBJ1-1 and V is TRBV5-8; the D is unclear. The length of the CDR3 is 12 residues. Germline CDR1 reads SGHTS; CDR2 reads YDEGEE. The V and J ends lost 0 bases and 3 bases respectively, with 3 bases between them.